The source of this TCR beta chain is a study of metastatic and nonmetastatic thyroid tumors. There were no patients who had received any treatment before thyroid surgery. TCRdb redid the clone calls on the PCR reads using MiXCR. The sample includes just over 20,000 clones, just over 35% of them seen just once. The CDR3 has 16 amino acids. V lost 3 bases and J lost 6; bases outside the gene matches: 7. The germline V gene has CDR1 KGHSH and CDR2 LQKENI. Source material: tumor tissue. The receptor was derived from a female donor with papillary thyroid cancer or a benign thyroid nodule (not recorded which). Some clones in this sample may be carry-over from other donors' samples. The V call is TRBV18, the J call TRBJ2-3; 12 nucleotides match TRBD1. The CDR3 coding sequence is TGTGCCAGCTCACCGCGGGGGACAGGGGGCGTTGATACGCAGTATTTT. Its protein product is CASSPRGTGGVDTQYF.